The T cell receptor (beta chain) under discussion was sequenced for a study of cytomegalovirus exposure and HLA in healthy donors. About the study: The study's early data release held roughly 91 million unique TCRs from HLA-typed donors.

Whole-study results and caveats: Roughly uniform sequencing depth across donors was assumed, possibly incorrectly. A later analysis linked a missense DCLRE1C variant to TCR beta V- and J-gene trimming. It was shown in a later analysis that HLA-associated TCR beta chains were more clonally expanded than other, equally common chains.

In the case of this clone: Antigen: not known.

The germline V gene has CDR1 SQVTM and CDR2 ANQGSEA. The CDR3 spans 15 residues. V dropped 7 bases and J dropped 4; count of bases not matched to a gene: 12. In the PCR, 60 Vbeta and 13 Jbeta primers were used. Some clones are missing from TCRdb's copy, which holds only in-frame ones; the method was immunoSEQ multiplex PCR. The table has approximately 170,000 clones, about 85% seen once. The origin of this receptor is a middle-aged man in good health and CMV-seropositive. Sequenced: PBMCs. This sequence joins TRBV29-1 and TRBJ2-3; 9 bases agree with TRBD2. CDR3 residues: CSDREEAGGADTQYF. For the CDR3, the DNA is TGCAGCGACCGGGAGGAGGCGGGGGGGGCAGATACGCAGTATTTT.